These 17 T cell receptor beta chains were all obtained from the same sample, sequenced in a study of T cells in Graves' hyperthyroidism and ophthalmopathy. Amplified TCR beta CDR3 regions derived from RNA transcripts. The HTBI primer set was used in a first-round RT-PCR of the TCR CDR3. From the multiplex PCR reads, TCRdb called clonotypes with MiXCR, one entry per CDR3 protein. The table includes fewer than 700,000 distinct CDR3 sequences, roughly 16% detected once. The specimen sequenced was blood. The receptors here all came from a woman aged 30 to 39 with Graves' hyperthyroidism.

This chain uses TRBV20-1 with TRBJ1-2; the D is unclear. The CDR3 has 13 amino acids. Germline assignment: CDR1 DFQATT and CDR2 SNEGSKA (reference sequence). V was pared by 7 bases and J by 0 bases, with 12 bases between. The CDR3 DNA sequence: TGCAGTGTAAAGAAGGTTTCTAACTATGGCTACACCTTC. It encodes CSVKKVSNYGYTF.

This clonotype showed up just a few times. The gene calls are TRBV5-6 and TRBJ2-7; D is perhaps TRBD2 (7 bases). CDR3 length: 13 residues. From germline, CDR1 is SGHDT and CDR2 YYEEEE. The V end was cut by 4 bases, the J end by 2 bases, with 10 bases between. The CDR3: CASSRGAPYEQYF. CDR3 nucleotides: TGTGCCAGCAGCCGGGGGGCCCCCTACGAGCAGTACTTC.

This clonotype was observed many times. The genes are TRBV30 and TRBJ2-1; D gene ambiguous. CDR1 is GTSNPN and CDR2 is SVGIG in the germline V gene (reference sequence). This CDR3 has 13 amino acids. Trimming left V 0 bases short and J 3 bases short, with 6 bases between. This CDR3 is CAWSVHGYNEQFF. Here the CDR3 DNA reads TGTGCCTGGAGTGTACACGGCTACAATGAGCAGTTCTTC.

The chain joins TRBV6-1 to TRBJ1-4; no clear D gene. This CDR3 has 14 amino acids. Per germline, CDR1 MNHNS and CDR2 SASEGT. Trimming cost V 6 bases and J 4 bases, with 12 bases left between them. The CDR3 loop is CASRVGGSNEKLFF. Written as DNA, the CDR3 is TGTGCCAGCAGAGTGGGAGGCAGTAATGAAAAACTGTTTTTT.

This clonotype was seen at least ten times. CDR3 region: CASRGAGQVSYEQYF. The CDR3 coding sequence is TGTGCCAGCAGGGGCGCGGGACAGGTTTCTTACGAGCAGTACTTC. The gene calls are TRBV28 and TRBJ2-7; 8 positions agree with TRBD1. The V and J ends lost 6 bases and 4 bases, in that order; junction bases with no gene match: 11. Germline V gene sequence: CDR1 MDHEN, CDR2 SYDVKM. This CDR3 is built from 15 residues. The full variable domain, completed using reference TRBV28 and TRBJ2-7, is DVKVTQSSRYLVKRTGEKVFLECVQDMDHENMFWYRQDPGLGLRLIYFSYDVKMKEKGDIPEGYSVSREKKERFSLILESASTNQTSMYLCASRGAGQVSYEQYFGPGTRLTVT.

This clonotype came up a few times. The V and J genes are TRBV7-8 and TRBJ2-2; TRBD1 aligns across 7 bases. This CDR3 is 16 amino acids long. Trimming removed 5 bases from V and 1 base from J; junction bases left unmatched: 7. CDR1 is SGHVS, CDR2 FQNEAQ, per germline. As DNA, the CDR3 is TGTGCCAGCAGCCCCGGGACAGCTTTGAACACCGGGGAGCTGTTTTTT. Its protein is CASSPGTALNTGELFF.

This clonotype was recorded at least ten times. The genes are TRBV10-3 and TRBJ2-7; no clear D. Trimming took off 9 bases at V and 1 base at J, with 7 bases between the two ends. This CDR3 is built from 11 residues. From germline, CDR1 is ENHRY and CDR2 SYGVKD. DNA for the CDR3: TGTGCCATAACAGAATCCTACGAGCAGTACTTC. This translates into CAITESYEQYF.

This clonotype was observed at least ten times. CDR3: CASRVRGGNEQFF. In DNA, the CDR3 is TGTGCCAGCAGAGTTAGGGGTGGAAATGAGCAGTTCTTC. The V gene is TRBV2, the J gene TRBJ2-1; possible D gene TRBD1, 5 bases. V dropped 6 bases and J dropped 7 bases, with 13 bases sitting between them. This CDR3 is 13 amino acids long. CDR1 and CDR2 (germline): SNHLY, FYNNEI.

The rearrangement joins TRBV20-1 to TRBJ1-6; tentatively, D is TRBD1 (6 bases). The CDR3 covers 13 residues. Trimming shortened V by 4 bases and J by 5 bases, and 9 bases separated the two germline ends. Germline V gene lookup returns CDR1 DFQATT and CDR2 SNEGSKA (reference sequence). This CDR3 is CSATGTNNSPLHF. The CDR3 DNA is TGCAGTGCTACCGGGACAAATAATTCACCCCTCCACTTT.

Many counts were recorded for this clonotype. The genes are TRBV5-1 and TRBJ2-1; 9 nucleotides agree with TRBD2. This CDR3 comprises 15 residues. The germline CDR1 and CDR2 sequences are SGHRS and YFSETQ. J was trimmed by 9 bases and V by 3 bases; bases with no gene match: 10. The DNA for the CDR3 is TGCGCCAGCAGCTCGGGACTAGCCTCGTTGGTTGAGCAGTTCTTC. This gives the protein CASSSGLASLVEQFF.

This clonotype was recorded a few times. J is TRBJ2-2 and V is TRBV28; TRBD1 is a possible D gene (6 bases). Germline V lookup: CDR1 MDHEN, CDR2 SYDVKM. Trimming pared 6 bases from V and 0 bases from J, leaving 17 bases between. The CDR3 is 17 amino acids. CDR3 sequence (DNA): TGTGCCAGCAGCCCTGACGACAGGACCCCGAACACCGGGGAGCTGTTTTTT. This codes for CASSPDDRTPNTGELFF.

The DNA of the CDR3 is TGTGCCAGCATAAAACAGGGGAGCACCATATATTTT. It codes for CASIKQGSTIYF. The chain is built from TRBV6-1 and TRBJ1-3, with 7 bases that match TRBD1. The CDR3 is 12 amino acids. V dropped 7 bases and J dropped 9; count of bases not matched to a gene: 6. The V gene's germline CDR1 is MNHNS and CDR2 SASEGT.

Many counts were recorded for this clonotype. The chain carries TRBV6-4 and TRBJ2-1, with D possibly being TRBD1 (6 bases). With 0 bases removed from V and 4 bases from J, the gap between germline ends came to 10 bases. CDR3 length equals 15 residues. CDR1 is MRHNA, CDR2 SNTAGT, per germline. This CDR3 is CASSDSGGEYNEQFF. The DNA of the CDR3 is TGTGCCAGCAGTGACTCTGGGGGCGAATACAATGAGCAGTTCTTC.

This clonotype was seen many times. This chain uses TRBV5-1 with TRBJ1-1; possible D gene TRBD1, 5 bases. This CDR3 comprises 14 residues. Germline values: CDR1 SGHRS, CDR2 YFSETQ. The V end was cut by 0 bases, the J end by 6 bases, with 12 bases between. This chain's CDR3 is CASSLATGAAEAFF. The CDR3 nucleotides are TGCGCCAGCAGCTTGGCGACTGGGGCCGCTGAAGCTTTCTTT.

This clonotype turned up a few times. The chain links TRBV20-1 to TRBJ2-4; no definite D call. Germline assignment: CDR1 DFQATT and CDR2 SNEGSKA (reference sequence). V dropped 6 bases and J dropped 6 bases, with 15 bases sitting between them. The CDR3 spans 13 residues. For the CDR3, the DNA is TGCAGTGCCTTAGACACGGCTGGAAACATTCAGTACTTC. Protein: CSALDTAGNIQYF.

This clonotype was found many times. CDR3 coding DNA: TGTGCCAGCAGTGAGGGAAGCCAGCGGTATAGCTCCTACGAGCAGTACTTC. Amino acid sequence: CASSEGSQRYSSYEQYF. The chain links TRBV27 to TRBJ2-7, with a tentative D call TRBD2 (5 bases). The V gene lost 5 bases and the J gene lost 0 bases, with 20 bases spanning the gap. CDR1 is MNHEY and CDR2 is SMNVEV in the germline V gene (reference sequence). This CDR3 has 17 amino acids.

This sequence joins TRBV7-9 and TRBJ2-3; 7 bases map to TRBD1. Germline V CDR1 and CDR2: SEHNR, FQNEAQ (reference sequence). The CDR3 runs to 15 residues. Unmatched junction bases numbered 6, after V lost 5 bases and J lost 1 base. This CDR3 reads CASSPRTGRTDTQYF. The CDR3 nucleotides are TGTGCCAGCAGCCCTCGGACAGGCCGCACAGATACGCAGTATTTT.